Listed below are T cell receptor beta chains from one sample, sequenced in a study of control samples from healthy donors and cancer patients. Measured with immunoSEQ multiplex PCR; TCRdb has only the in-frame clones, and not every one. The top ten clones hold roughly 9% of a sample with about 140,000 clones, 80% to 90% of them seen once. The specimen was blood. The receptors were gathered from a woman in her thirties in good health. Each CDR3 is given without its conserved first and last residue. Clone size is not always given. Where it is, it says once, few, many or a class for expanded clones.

ATSRDELKSGNTIY,-,TRBJ1-3,TRBV15
AWSAQGREPQH,-,TRBJ1-5,TRBV30
ASSLRLGNTIY,-,TRBJ1-3,TRBV27
ASSANRDYNYGYT,-,TRBJ1-2,TRBV19
ASSWDRGPSTNEKLF,-,TRBJ1-4,TRBV19
ASSADRRRSADTQY,-,TRBJ2-3,TRBV9
SVEDPSTIY,-,TRBJ1-3,TRBV29-1
SVLQTGRYEQY,few,TRBJ2-7,TRBV29-1
ASNGGNTGELF,-,TRBJ2-2,TRBV2
ASSDEGSANEKLF,-,TRBJ1-4,TRBV5-1
ASSLRDTGELF,-,TRBJ2-2,TRBV7-9
ASLPLRAQETQY,-,TRBJ2-5,TRBV5-6
ASSLAGTLAPGNTIY,-,TRBJ1-3,TRBV5-1
ASSSLALANTGELF,-,TRBJ2-2,TRBV5-1
ASSPSRDSNNEQF,-,TRBJ2-1,TRBV27
SVEEGGQY,few,TRBJ2-7,TRBV29-1
SVDGNTGELF,once,TRBJ2-2,TRBV29-1
ASSSSRYEQY,once,TRBJ2-7,TRBV7-8
ATSSLGGTRNIQY,-,TRBJ2-4,TRBV15
ASSSQGGTEAF,-,TRBJ1-1,TRBV11-2
ATSDLVGLSYNEQF,-,TRBJ2-1,TRBV24-1
ASNEEGRNEKLF,-,TRBJ1-4,TRBV2
ASSYDRNTDTQY,-,TRBJ2-3,TRBV6-5
ASSLAVVPRNQPQH,-,TRBJ1-5,TRBV11-3
ASSLVASGGEQF,few,TRBJ2-1,TRBV5-1
ASSYREGAGEQF,few,TRBJ2-1,TRBV27
ASSPTYSYEQY,-,TRBJ2-7,TRBV5-6
ASSQEGGTHEQY,-,TRBJ2-7,TRBV3-1/TRBV3-2
ASSLAGGDSSNSPLH,-,TRBJ1-6,TRBV7-2
ASSLGGGRGDSPLH,few,TRBJ1-6,TRBV5-1
ASFSGRVVVDTEAF,-,TRBJ1-1,TRBV2
ASSFIPILGDSGELF,-,TRBJ2-2,TRBV5-6
AWRGPASNQPQH,-,TRBJ1-5,TRBV30
ASSYPATGSTEAF,-,TRBJ1-1,TRBV6-6
ASSSWGGVREQY,-,TRBJ2-7,TRBV7-3
ASKPQGTGELF,-,TRBJ2-2,TRBV7-8
ASSSDRGSNTEAF,-,TRBJ1-1,TRBV7-9
ASSLVVGPGANVLT,-,TRBJ2-6,TRBV7-8
ATSDPSGRSHNEQF,-,TRBJ2-1,TRBV24-1
ASTNGQGHNEQF,-,TRBJ2-1,TRBV5-8
ASSLTGPITYEQY,-,TRBJ2-7,TRBV5-1
ASRSSVGEQF,once,TRBJ2-1,TRBV28
ASRNQLAGAHEQY,-,TRBJ2-7,TRBV6-5
ASSPRTAGGGGYT,once,TRBJ1-2,TRBV19
ASSLRPPWGQQVPLVAKNIQY,-,TRBJ2-4,TRBV7-3
ASSAEGYGNQPQH,-,TRBJ1-5,TRBV7-6
ASSDGAGTEAF,-,TRBJ1-1,TRBV25-1
ASSYPGAGGGNQPQH,-,TRBJ1-5,TRBV28
ASSLAWGPNDEQY,-,TRBJ2-7,TRBV7-9